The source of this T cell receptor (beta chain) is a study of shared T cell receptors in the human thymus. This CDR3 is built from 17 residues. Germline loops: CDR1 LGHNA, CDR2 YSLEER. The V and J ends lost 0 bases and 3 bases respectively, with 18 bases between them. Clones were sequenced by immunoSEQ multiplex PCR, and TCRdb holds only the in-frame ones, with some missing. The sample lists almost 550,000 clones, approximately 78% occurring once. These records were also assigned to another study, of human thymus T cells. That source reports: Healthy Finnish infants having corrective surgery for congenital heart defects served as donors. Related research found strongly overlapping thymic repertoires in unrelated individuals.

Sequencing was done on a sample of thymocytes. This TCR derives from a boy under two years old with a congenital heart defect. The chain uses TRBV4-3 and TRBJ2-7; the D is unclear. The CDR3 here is CASSQDSLVRASYEQYF. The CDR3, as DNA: TGCGCCAGCAGCCAAGATTCTTTGGTTCGTGCTAGCTACGAGCAGTACTTC.